What follows is one T cell receptor (beta chain) and its context. This sample is part of a study of T cell changes during pregnancy in multiple sclerosis. The repertoire was sequenced with immunoSEQ multiplex PCR; TCRdb's copy has only in-frame clones and lacks some. The repertoire has tens of thousands of clones, 90% of them found once; the top ten carry 0.39%. V was clipped by 0 bases and J by 8 bases, with 13 bases between them. This CDR3 is 14 amino acids long. Looked up from germline, CDR1 is LNHDA and CDR2 is SQIVND (reference sequence). The source is a female donor with multiple sclerosis, enrolled in a pregnancy study. This chain joins TRBV19 and TRBJ1-2; no clear D gene. The sample here was CD4+ T cells from peripheral blood mononuclear cells, taken in the second trimester of pregnancy. CDR3 sequence (DNA): TGTGCCAGTAGTATAGACAGGCCACGCCTGGGCTACACCTTC. Its translation: CASSIDRPRLGYTF.